This T cell receptor beta chain was recorded in a study of blood T cell repertoires in COVID-19. Authors' processing steps: How many nucleated cells were present was estimated from reference gene primer amplification. Produced via immunoSEQ multiplex PCR; TCRdb's table is partial and in-frame only. The DNA gave D and trimming, while V, J and clone size come from that table. The sample contains tens of thousands of clones, 75% to 90% of which appear only once. Recruited during active infection, patients (from Seattle) were subsequently followed longitudinally. The V and J ends lost 6 bases and 3 bases respectively, with 11 bases between them. The germline V gene has CDR1 SNHLY and CDR2 FYNNEI. The CDR3 extends over 13 amino acids.

The clonotype was recovered from a woman aged 55-69 years with COVID-19, enrolled during active disease. Sequences were obtained from peripheral blood. The V and J genes are TRBV2 and TRBJ1-2, with D perhaps matching TRBD1 (6 bases). CDR3 DNA sequence: TGTGCCAGCAGAGATTACAGGGACTATGGCTACACCTTC. This gives the protein CASRDYRDYGYTF.